This T cell receptor (beta chain) was sequenced in a study of long-term antiretroviral therapy in people with HIV. Overall study findings and caveats: Pre-ART expanded TRB clones stayed dominant throughout, though often decreasing after ART.

Survey-level resolution applied to immunoSEQ assay v3.0. Method: immunoSEQ multiplex PCR; TCRdb's copy keeps in-frame clones and lacks some. The sample shows about 30,000 clones, over 90% of them seen only once. Per donor, a minimum of one pre-ART and a minimum of two post-ART PBMC samples were available. Notes on this clone: What it binds is unknown.

The TCR comes from a woman aged 40 to 50 with HIV. This specimen was unsorted PBMCs, taken about 6.5 years after starting antiretroviral therapy.

The CDR3 region is CASNPGEGERGYTF. CDR3 bases: TGTGCCAGCAACCCGGGAGAGGGAGAAAGGGGCTACACCTTC. The V call is TRBV7-9, the J call TRBJ1-2, with no clear D. V lost 7 bases to trimming and J lost 8 bases, with 20 bases between them. This CDR3 contains 14 residues. CDR1 and CDR2 from the germline V gene are SEHNR and FQNEAQ (reference sequence).